A single sample gave rise to the 20 T cell receptor beta chains below, sequenced in a study of shared clonotypes between healthy human individuals. Clones were sequenced by immunoSEQ multiplex PCR, and TCRdb holds only the in-frame ones, with some missing. The profile covers some 1 million clones, with more than 65% appearing a single time and approximately 1.5% taken by the ten largest. Specimen: memory CD4+ T cells sorted from blood. Documented subset: CD45RA-negative fraction. These receptors all come from a man aged 18 to 30 in good health.

This clone has a handful of counts. The chain is built from TRBV13 and TRBJ1-6, with D perhaps TRBD1 (5 bases). The CDR3 length is 13 residues. Germline V CDR1 and CDR2: PRHDT, FYEKMQ (reference sequence). Trimming removed 3 bases at V and 7 bases at J, with 7 bases between. CDR3 sequence (DNA): TGTGCCAGCAGCTTCAGGGTAAATTCACCCCTCCACTTT. It translates to CASSFRVNSPLHF. The full variable domain, in which reference TRBV13 and TRBJ1-6 provide the parts outside the CDR3, is AAGVIQSPRHLIKEKRETATLKCYPIPRHDTVYWYQQGPGQDPQFLISFYEKMQSDKGSIPDRFSAQQFSDYHSELNMSSLELGDSALYFCASSFRVNSPLHFGNGTRLTVT.

The chain recombines TRBV5-1 with TRBJ2-5; 7 bases fit TRBD2. The V gene end was trimmed by 4 bases and the J gene end by 4 bases; junction bases not matched to a gene: 7. CDR1 and CDR2 from the germline V gene are SGHRS and YFSETQ. The CDR3 is 14 amino acids. CDR3 DNA sequence: TGCGCCAGCAGCCCCCCGGGAGGCTCAGAGACCCAGTACTTC. Its translation: CASSPPGGSETQYF.

The chain uses TRBV11-2 and TRBJ1-2; no clear D. There are 14 residues in the CDR3. Looked up from germline, CDR1 is SGHAT and CDR2 is FQNNGV. Trimming cost V 6 bases and J 0 bases, with 11 bases left between them. The CDR3 region has the DNA TGTGCCAGCAGTCGCGGGTCCTCTAACTATGGCTACACCTTC. It encodes CASSRGSSNYGYTF.

This chain uses TRBV30 with TRBJ2-3; TRBD2 agrees at 7 bases. The CDR3 length is 15 residues. V was pared by 4 bases and J by 0 bases, with 7 bases of the junction left unmatched. Germline V CDR1 and CDR2: GTSNPN, SVGIG (reference sequence). CDR3 nucleotides: TGTGCCTGGAATCGGCTAGCGGACAGCACAGATACGCAGTATTTT. Translated, it gives CAWNRLADSTDTQYF.

This chain links TRBV5-1 with TRBJ2-7; 8 bases are shared with TRBD1. Germline V gene data show CDR1 as SGHRS and CDR2 as YFSETQ. The CDR3 loop spans 17 amino acids. V shed 0 bases, J shed 2 bases, and the junction held 10 bases outside the gene matches. In DNA form, the CDR3 reads TGCGCCAGCAGCTTGGCCCGTGCGACAGGGGTCCCCTACGAGCAGTACTTC. Its protein product is CASSLARATGVPYEQYF.

V usage is TRBV6-5 and J usage is TRBJ1-1; no clear D. Germline V gene data show CDR1 as MNHEY and CDR2 as SVGAGI. V lost 1 base and J lost 5, with 8 bases in between. This CDR3 region has 13 residues. The chain's CDR3 is CASSYFRGTEAFF. DNA for the CDR3: TGTGCCAGCAGTTACTTTAGAGGAACTGAAGCTTTCTTT.

This clone was picked up a small number of times. The J gene is TRBJ1-1, the V gene TRBV5-1; 10 positions agree with TRBD1. The CDR3 runs to 14 residues. Germline trimming cut 4 bases from V and 5 bases from J; bases unmatched to any gene: 5. Per the germline V gene, CDR1 is SGHRS and CDR2 is YFSETQ. The CDR3 DNA is TGCGCCAGCAGCCCCGGGACAGGGGTTACTGAAGCTTTCTTT. It encodes CASSPGTGVTEAFF.

The V call is TRBV2, the J call TRBJ1-1, with a possible D match to TRBD1 (5 bases). CDR1 is SNHLY and CDR2 is FYNNEI in the germline V gene. The V end was cut by 4 bases, the J end by 5 bases, with 17 bases between. This CDR3 is built from 15 residues. The CDR3 nucleotides are TGTGCCAGCAGTGTAAGAGGGCAGGGTGAAACTGAAGCTTTCTTT. Amino acids: CASSVRGQGETEAFF.

The J gene is TRBJ2-1, the V gene TRBV5-1, with 8 bases matching TRBD1. After removal of 4 bases from V and 3 bases from J, the junction contained 3 bases not matched to a gene. Looked up from germline, CDR1 is SGHRS and CDR2 is YFSETQ. This CDR3 contains 14 residues. The CDR3 nucleotides read TGCGCCAGCAGCGACAGGGGATTCTACAATGAGCAGTTCTTC. Translating gives CASSDRGFYNEQFF.

A single count supports this clone. The CDR3 region is CASNEVLRAYEQYF. As DNA, the CDR3 is TGTGCCAGCAACGAAGTACTTAGGGCCTACGAGCAGTACTTC. The chain joins TRBV28 to TRBJ2-7; no clear D gene. Germline CDR1 reads MDHEN; CDR2 reads SYDVKM. This CDR3 has 14 residues. Trimming shortened V by 7 bases and J by 2 bases, and 15 bases separated the two germline ends.

V and J are TRBV6-6 and TRBJ2-3, with 8 bases that match TRBD2. Germline CDR1 and CDR2: MNHNY and SVGAGI (reference sequence). The CDR3 totals 15 residues. J gave up 3 bases and V 0 bases, and 2 bases lay outside the gene matches. CDR3 nucleotides: TGTGCCAGCAGTTACTCTCGGGGGGGTACAGATACGCAGTATTTT. Translation gives CASSYSRGGTDTQYF.

The V and J genes are TRBV9 and TRBJ1-6, with D perhaps matching TRBD1 (5 bases). The CDR3 is made up of 15 amino acids. Germline V gene sequence: CDR1 SGDLS, CDR2 YYNGEE. Trimming left V 0 bases short and J 9 bases short, with 13 bases between. CDR3 protein: CASSVEGTSSSPLHF. CDR3 DNA sequence: TGTGCCAGCAGCGTAGAGGGGACGTCTAGTTCACCCCTCCACTTT.

This clone showed up just a few times. The chain has TRBV7-2 and TRBJ2-7, with 14 bases aligning to TRBD2. Germline V gene lookup returns CDR1 SGHTA and CDR2 FQGNSA. The J segment lost 0 bases and the V segment lost 4 bases, leaving 2 bases of the junction unmatched. This CDR3 contains 16 residues. CDR3 loop: CASSSTSGRASYEQYF. For the CDR3, the DNA is TGTGCCAGCAGCTCGACTAGCGGGAGGGCCTCCTACGAGCAGTACTTC.

The chain is built from TRBV9 and TRBJ1-2; D is ambiguous. This CDR3 has 14 amino acids. The ends were cut back, 0 bases at V and 10 bases at J, with 16 bases in the middle. Per germline, CDR1 SGDLS and CDR2 YYNGEE. CDR3 nucleotides: TGTGCCAGCAGCGTAGCTACGGGCAGCCGCGACTACACCTTC. As protein: CASSVATGSRDYTF.

The V and J genes are TRBV2 and TRBJ1-3; D unresolved. The CDR3 totals 15 residues. Trimming pared 4 bases from V and 0 bases from J, leaving 10 bases between. CDR1 is SNHLY and CDR2 is FYNNEI in the germline V gene. The CDR3 nucleotides are TGTGCCAGCAGTGTTGGGGATCACTCTGGAAACACCATATATTTT. This translates into CASSVGDHSGNTIYF.

The chain carries TRBV18 and TRBJ2-7; the D is unclear. CDR1 is KGHSH, CDR2 LQKENI, per germline. Deletions cut 0 bases from V and 5 bases from J, with 20 bases between. The CDR3 totals 17 residues. The CDR3 DNA reads as TGTGCCAGCTCACCACCGTGGTCCTCGGTAGGGTCCGACGAGCAGTACTTC. Protein sequence: CASSPPWSSVGSDEQYF.

This clone was detected only a few times. The chain employs TRBV5-4 and TRBJ2-7, with 12 nucleotides matching TRBD2. Per the germline V gene, CDR1 is SGHNT and CDR2 is YYREEE (reference sequence). J lost 6 bases, V lost 4 bases, and 14 bases had no gene match. The CDR3 runs 17 residues. The DNA of the CDR3 is TGTGCCAGCAGCCGAGGAACTAGCGGGGGGAAAGGATCCGAGCAGTACTTC. Translated, it gives CASSRGTSGGKGSEQYF. The full variable domain, in which reference TRBV5-4 and TRBJ2-7 provide the parts outside the CDR3, is ETGVTQSPTHLIKTRGQQVTLRCSSQSGHNTVSWYQQALGQGPQFIFQYYREEENGRGNFPPRFSGLQFPNYSSELNVNALELDDSALYLCASSRGTSGGKGSEQYFGPGTRLTVT.

The gene calls are TRBV25-1 and TRBJ1-2; maybe TRBD1 (6 bases). The V and J ends lost 3 bases and 8 bases respectively, with 10 bases between them. Germline V gives CDR1 MGHDK, CDR2 SYGVNS. The CDR3 totals 12 residues. CDR3 DNA sequence: TGTGCCAGCAGTGAGTGGGGGGGCGGCTACACCTTC. Translated, it gives CASSEWGGGYTF.

This clone showed up just a few times. Here the CDR3 DNA reads TGCAGCATCATAGGGACAGGGGGGTTCTATGAGCAGTTCTTC. Its protein product is CSIIGTGGFYEQFF. V is TRBV29-1 and J is TRBJ2-1, with 11 bases lining up with TRBD1. This CDR3 comprises 14 residues. Germline CDR1 SQVTM, CDR2 ANQGSEA. V was pared by 8 bases and J by 8 bases, with 11 bases of the junction left unmatched.

The chain joins TRBV18 to TRBJ1-5, with TRBD1 matching over 7 bases. Germline V gene sequence: CDR1 KGHSH, CDR2 LQKENI. V dropped 2 bases and J dropped 1; count of bases not matched to a gene: 2. CDR3 length: 15 residues. In nucleotides, the CDR3 is TGTGCCAGCTCACCAGACAGGGACAGCAATCAGCCCCAGCATTTT. Its translation: CASSPDRDSNQPQHF. Using reference TRBV18 and TRBJ1-5 for the parts outside the CDR3, the full variable domain is NAGVMQNPRHLVRRRGQEARLRCSPMKGHSHVYWYRQLPEEGLKFMVYLQKENIIDESGMPKERFSAEFPKEGPSILRIQQVVRGDSAAYFCASSPDRDSNQPQHFGDGTRLSIL.